These T cell receptor beta chains were read from a single sample in a study of T cell responses to AZD1222 COVID-19 vaccine. Sequencing used immunoSEQ multiplex PCR; TCRdb keeps in-frame clones, though not all of them. This table holds tens of thousands of clones, over 75% found once. This material consisted of peripheral blood, taken 28 days after the second AZD1222 dose. All receptors derive from an adult who received the AZD1222 COVID-19 vaccine. CDR3s include the opening cysteine and the closing phenylalanine or tryptophan. The D gene is left open where the match is weak. Expanded clones are given a class, and other clones once, few, many or no size at all.

CASKGLAGISSYNEQFF,TGTGCCAGCAAGGGACTAGCGGGGATAAGCTCCTACAATGAGCAGTTCTTC,TRBV5-4,TRBD2,NA,TRBJ2-1
CASSPILRGEQYF,TGTGCCAGCAGTCCCATCCTCAGGGGCGAGCAGTACTTC,TRBV28,NA,NA,TRBJ2-7
CASSSTYRVRETQYF,TGTGCCAGCAGTTCGACCTACAGGGTCAGGGAGACCCAGTACTTC,TRBV27,NA,NA,TRBJ2-5
CASSQEASGTYEQYF,TGTGCCAGCAGCCAAGAGGCCAGCGGAACCTACGAGCAGTACTTC,TRBV4-2,NA,NA,TRBJ2-7
CASRATGFDEQYF,TGTGCCAGCAGGGCTACAGGGTTTGATGAGCAGTACTTC,TRBV27,NA,NA,TRBJ2-7
CASSQETSGRVDTQYF,TGTGCCAGCAGCCAAGAGACTAGCGGGAGGGTTGATACGCAGTATTTT,TRBV4-2,TRBD2,NA,TRBJ2-3
CASSQHQRRRAAGELFF,TGTGCCAGCAGCCAACACCAACGACGCCGGGCAGCCGGGGAGCTGTTTTTT,TRBV4-2,NA,NA,TRBJ2-2
CASSRTSNGYTF,TGTGCCAGCAGTCGGACGTCCAATGGCTACACCTTC,TRBV6-2/TRBV6-3,NA,NA,TRBJ1-2
CASTPGGSSNQPQHF,TGTGCCAGCACCCCCGGCGGGAGTAGCAATCAGCCCCAGCATTTT,TRBV6-2/TRBV6-3,NA,few,TRBJ1-5
CASSSGGQGFEKLFF,TGCGCCAGCAGCTCGGGGGGACAGGGGTTTGAAAAACTGTTTTTT,TRBV5-1,TRBD1,NA,TRBJ1-4
CASRVDRGQPQHF,TGTGCCAGCAGGGTGGACAGGGGACAGCCCCAGCATTTT,TRBV6-5,TRBD1,NA,TRBJ1-5
CATRPDDGTNYNEQFF,TGCGCCACCCGGCCGGATGACGGGACTAACTACAATGAGCAGTTCTTC,TRBV5-1,TRBD2,NA,TRBJ2-1
CSASSSGSTDTQYF,TGCAGTGCTAGTTCTAGCGGCAGCACAGATACGCAGTATTTT,TRBV20-1,TRBD2,NA,TRBJ2-3
CASSYSGLAVFF,TGTGCCAGCAGTTACTCCGGACTAGCGGTTTTCTTC,TRBV6-2/TRBV6-3,TRBD2,NA,TRBJ2-1
CASSQEAGGAEKLFF,TGCGCCAGCAGCCAAGAGGCAGGGGGCGCGGAAAAACTGTTTTTT,TRBV4-3,TRBD1,few,TRBJ1-4
CASSQDAFTASDNEQFF,TGTGCCAGCAGCCAAGATGCATTTACGGCTAGCGACAATGAGCAGTTCTTC,TRBV4-2,NA,NA,TRBJ2-1
CASSLLGGSGEAFF,TGTGCCAGCAGCCTTCTGGGGGGGTCCGGTGAAGCTTTCTTT,TRBV9,NA,NA,TRBJ1-1
CASSSVQGVYNSPLHF,TGTGCCAGCAGCTCTGTACAGGGGGTATATAATTCACCCCTCCACTTT,TRBV5-5,TRBD1,NA,TRBJ1-6
CASSNGPLESEQYF,TGTGCCAGTAGTAATGGACCCTTGGAGAGCGAGCAGTACTTC,TRBV19,NA,NA,TRBJ2-7
CASSQENRLGGRFSGELFF,TGCGCCAGCAGCCAAGAGAATCGTCTAGGTGGGCGTTTCTCCGGGGAGCTGTTTTTT,TRBV4-3,NA,NA,TRBJ2-2
CASSFPGYNEQFF,TGTGCCAGCAGTTTCCCGGGCTACAATGAGCAGTTCTTC,TRBV28,NA,once,TRBJ2-1
CASSSIGTGETQYF,TGTGCCAGCAGCTCAATCGGGACGGGAGAGACCCAGTACTTC,TRBV7-2,NA,NA,TRBJ2-5
CASETGTPNTEAFF,TGCGCCAGCGAGACAGGGACGCCGAACACTGAAGCTTTCTTT,TRBV5-1,TRBD1,NA,TRBJ1-1
CASSRALRRAFF,TGTGCCAGCAGCCGAGCCCTGAGACGGGCTTTCTTT,TRBV3-1/TRBV3-2,NA,NA,TRBJ1-1
CASSLNPTSGYEQYF,TGTGCCAGCAGCTTAAATCCCACTAGCGGTTACGAGCAGTACTTC,TRBV7-2,TRBD2,NA,TRBJ2-7
CASSPLAESYNEQFF,TGTGCCAGCTCACCTCTAGCGGAATCCTACAATGAGCAGTTCTTC,TRBV18,TRBD2,NA,TRBJ2-1
CASSLRREQFF,TGTGCCAGCAGCCTTAGGAGAGAGCAGTTCTTC,TRBV6-2/TRBV6-3,NA,NA,TRBJ2-1
CASLGRAGTGELFF,TGTGCCAGCCTCGGGCGGGCGGGCACCGGGGAGCTGTTTTTT,TRBV28,NA,NA,TRBJ2-2
CASSRTLLAGGQADTQYF,TGTGCCAGCAGCCGTACCCTTCTAGCGGGAGGGCAGGCAGATACGCAGTATTTT,TRBV27,TRBD2,NA,TRBJ2-3
CASSGGAGSPLHF,TGTGCCAGCAGCGGGGGCGCGGGATCACCCCTCCACTTT,TRBV28,NA,NA,TRBJ1-6
CASSFTGETNTGELFF,TGCGCCAGCAGCTTCACAGGGGAGACGAACACCGGGGAGCTGTTTTTT,TRBV5-1,TRBD1,NA,TRBJ2-2
CASSSIAWSGRAAYEQYF,TGTGCCAGCAGCTCGATAGCATGGAGCGGGAGGGCCGCTTACGAGCAGTACTTC,TRBV5-6,TRBD2,NA,TRBJ2-7
CASSLISQAGRGLAGGREQYF,TGTGCCAGCAGCTTAATCTCTCAGGCCGGACGGGGACTAGCGGGAGGGCGCGAGCAGTACTTC,TRBV7-6,TRBD2,NA,TRBJ2-7
CASSRGRWGTDTQYF,TGTGCCAGCAGCCGGGGGAGGTGGGGAACAGATACGCAGTATTTT,TRBV9,NA,NA,TRBJ2-3
CASDDPRGSRYEQYF,TGTGCCAGCGACGACCCTAGGGGGTCACGATACGAGCAGTACTTC,TRBV6-1,NA,NA,TRBJ2-7
CASSKITDTQYF,TGTGCCAGCAGCAAGATTACAGATACGCAGTATTTT,TRBV28,NA,NA,TRBJ2-3
CAWRGDSLNTEAFF,TGTGCCTGGAGAGGGGACAGCTTGAACACTGAAGCTTTCTTT,TRBV30,TRBD1,NA,TRBJ1-1
CASSLTGDTGELFF,TGTGCCAGCAGCTTAACAGGGGACACCGGGGAGCTGTTTTTT,TRBV13,TRBD1,NA,TRBJ2-2
CASSPRLNTEAFF,TGTGCCAGCAGCCCCCGTCTGAACACTGAAGCTTTCTTT,TRBV7-8,NA,few,TRBJ1-1
CASRSTSGSSYEQYF,TGTGCCAGCAGGTCGACTAGCGGGAGCTCCTACGAGCAGTACTTC,TRBV28,TRBD2,once,TRBJ2-7
CASEGNTEAFF,TGTGCCAGCGAAGGGAACACTGAAGCTTTCTTT,TRBV6-5,NA,NA,TRBJ1-1
CAISGTGLSGNTIYF,TGTGCCATCAGTGGGACAGGGCTCTCTGGAAACACCATATATTTT,TRBV10-3,TRBD1,NA,TRBJ1-3
CASSDWTGELQPQHF,TGTGCCAGCAGTGACTGGACAGGGGAGTTACAGCCCCAGCATTTT,TRBV6-2/TRBV6-3,TRBD1,NA,TRBJ1-5
CASSPRGLYGYTF,TGTGCCAGTAGTCCTCGGGGCCTCTATGGCTACACCTTC,TRBV19,NA,NA,TRBJ1-2
CASSSGTPSEDTQYF,TGTGCCAGCAGCAGCGGGACACCTTCGGAAGATACGCAGTATTTT,TRBV5-5,NA,few,TRBJ2-3
CASSLGVSGSYEQYF,TGTGCCAGCAGCTTAGGGGTTAGCGGGAGCTACGAGCAGTACTTC,TRBV11-2,TRBD2,NA,TRBJ2-7
CASSHRQGFGEKLFF,TGTGCCAGCAGCCACCGACAGGGGTTCGGAGAAAAACTGTTTTTT,TRBV3-1/TRBV3-2,TRBD1,NA,TRBJ1-4
CASSPETGVGNQPQHF,TGTGCCAGCAGTCCAGAGACAGGGGTTGGCAATCAGCCCCAGCATTTT,TRBV28,TRBD1,NA,TRBJ1-5
CASTPSGTDTQYF,TGTGCCAGCACCCCCAGTGGCACAGATACGCAGTATTTT,TRBV12-3/TRBV12-4,NA,NA,TRBJ2-3
CASSRDSNYGYTF,TGTGCCAGCAGCCGAGACAGTAACTATGGCTACACCTTC,TRBV2,NA,NA,TRBJ1-2
CASSPEMGRRGYTF,TGTGCCAGCAGCCCCGAGATGGGACGAAGAGGCTACACCTTC,TRBV11-1,NA,NA,TRBJ1-2
CASSLTFGQADTQYF,TGTGCCAGCAGCTTAACCTTCGGCCAGGCAGATACGCAGTATTTT,TRBV5-5,NA,NA,TRBJ2-3
CASISRSVEQFF,TGTGCCAGCATCTCGCGTTCGGTCGAGCAGTTCTTC,TRBV2,NA,once,TRBJ2-1
CASSLGSLSYEQYF,TGTGCCAGCAGCTTAGGGTCCCTCTCCTACGAGCAGTACTTC,TRBV7-9,NA,few,TRBJ2-7
CASSKPRPLSYGYTF,TGTGCCAGCAGCAAACCCAGACCTCTTAGCTATGGCTACACCTTC,TRBV21-1,NA,NA,TRBJ1-2
CASSLTGSTYEQYF,TGTGCCAGCAGTTTAACTGGCTCCACCTACGAGCAGTACTTC,TRBV28,NA,few,TRBJ2-7
CASSLVIPREQYF,TGCGCCAGCAGCTTGGTTATCCCTCGGGAGCAGTACTTC,TRBV5-1,NA,NA,TRBJ2-7
CASKWTGEITEAFF,TGTGCCAGCAAATGGACAGGGGAAATCACTGAAGCTTTCTTT,TRBV6-5,TRBD1,NA,TRBJ1-1